Below, one TCR beta chain is given with its context. Its antigen is not known. The entry originates in a study of T cells expressing NK-cell markers. Overall study context: The study sequenced eight donors, seven HCMV-seropositive and one seronegative.

This CDR3 spans 16 amino acids. CDR1 is LNHDA and CDR2 is SQIVND in the germline V gene (reference sequence). Study-level findings and limits: Of the CD8+ T cell pool in about 6 donors, roughly 1.0-8% was accounted for by dominant NKG2C+ clonotypes. The study found these clonotypes also leading the CD3+CD56-NKG2C+ fraction in a few donors.

A 5'RACE template switching approach incorporating UMIs was used to make TCR beta cDNA. TCRdb reanalyzed the 5' RACE reads, giving one entry per CDR3 protein sequence and no DNA. This listing includes 400,000 or so distinct CDR3 sequences. The receptor was derived from a woman in her forties or fifties in good health. This chain joins TRBV19 and TRBJ2-2; the TCRdb call, TRBD2, lacks DNA for checking. The source material was blood T cells: a sorted CD56 or NKG2C T cell subset, CD4+ or CD8+ T cells, or bulk PBMC T cells (not recorded which). The CDR3 region is CASTSLTRLNTGELFF.